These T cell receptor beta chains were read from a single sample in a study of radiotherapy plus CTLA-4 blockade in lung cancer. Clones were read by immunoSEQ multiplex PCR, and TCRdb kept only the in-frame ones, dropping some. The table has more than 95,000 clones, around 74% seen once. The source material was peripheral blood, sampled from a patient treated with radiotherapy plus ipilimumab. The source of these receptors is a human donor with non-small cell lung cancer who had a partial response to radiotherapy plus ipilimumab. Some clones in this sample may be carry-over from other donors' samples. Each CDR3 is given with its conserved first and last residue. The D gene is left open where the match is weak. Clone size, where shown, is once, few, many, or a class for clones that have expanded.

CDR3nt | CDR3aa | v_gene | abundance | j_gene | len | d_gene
TGTGCCAGCATCGCTAGCGGGACTGGAACCGGGGAGCTGTTTTTT | CASIASGTGTGELFF | TRBV6-6 | . | TRBJ2-2 | 15 | TRBD2
TGTGCCAGCAGCCCGGCGGGTTCCGATTACGAGCAGTACTTC | CASSPAGSDYEQYF | TRBV4-2 | . | TRBJ2-7 | 14 | .
TGTGCCAGCCAAGTTAGCGGGGGTGGTTTTAGTGAGCAGTTCTTC | CASQVSGGGFSEQFF | TRBV28 | . | TRBJ2-1 | 15 | TRBD2
TGTGCCAGCTCCCCTGGGACTAGCGGGGGAAGCACAGATACGCAGTATTTT | CASSPGTSGGSTDTQYF | TRBV7-9 | . | TRBJ2-3 | 17 | TRBD2
TGTGCCAGCAGCCAAGATCCCCTAGCGGGAGTGCGGGAGCAGTTCTTC | CASSQDPLAGVREQFF | TRBV4-2 | . | TRBJ2-1 | 16 | TRBD2
TGTGCCAGCAGCCCACACACGTTCTACAATGAGCAGTTCTTC | CASSPHTFYNEQFF | TRBV5-5 | . | TRBJ2-1 | 14 | .
TGTGCCAGCAGGATGGACAGGGACTACGAGCAGTACTTC | CASRMDRDYEQYF | TRBV28 | . | TRBJ2-7 | 13 | TRBD1
TGTGCCAGCAGGACACCCGGGGGCTACGAGCAGTACTTC | CASRTPGGYEQYF | TRBV6-5 | . | TRBJ2-7 | 13 | .
TGTGCCAGCAGCCCATCATCCAATCAGCCCCAGCATTTT | CASSPSSNQPQHF | TRBV7-2 | . | TRBJ1-5 | 13 | .
TGTGCCAGCAGTCCCGGGACAGGGGGGACAAGGCCCCAGCATTTT | CASSPGTGGTRPQHF | TRBV6-6 | . | TRBJ1-5 | 15 | TRBD1
TGTGCCACCAGCGTACAAAATAATTCACCCCTCCACTTT | CATSVQNNSPLHF | TRBV15 | . | TRBJ1-6 | 13 | .
TGTGCCAGCGCCATAAACCTACCGCGGGAGACCCAGTACTTC | CASAINLPRETQYF | TRBV7-2 | . | TRBJ2-5 | 14 | .
TGCGCCAGCAGTGCGGGGAGGGGTTTGCATGAGCAGTTCTTC | CASSAGRGLHEQFF | TRBV10-2 | . | TRBJ2-1 | 14 | TRBD2
TGCGCCAGCAGCGTAACACAGGGCTCCTACGAGCAGTACTTC | CASSVTQGSYEQYF | TRBV5-1 | . | TRBJ2-7 | 14 | .
TGTGCCAGCAGTTACCTTCCGGACACTGAAGCTTTCTTT | CASSYLPDTEAFF | TRBV6-6 | once | TRBJ1-1 | 13 | .